This record covers a single TCR beta chain. The antigen it recognizes is unknown. It has no much larger one-base neighbor in the sample; base qualities were not kept. V loses 6 bases, J loses 1 base, and the germline ends lie 13 bases apart. The CDR3 covers 14 residues, taking in both the cysteine and the phenylalanine. The DNA shown is the 42-base CDR3, in frame from base 1. CDR1 and CDR2 (MGHRA, YSYEKL) derive from the germline V gene. The data belong to a study of cytomegalovirus exposure and HLA in healthy donors (dated by TCRdb to 2015 to 2018). In terms of the full investigation: According to an earlier analysis of 587 of the donors, 150 million to 200 million T cells yielded roughly 110 million unique TCR beta sequences and around 300 Gb of sequence data. An early release covering 550 to 650 HLA-typed donors comprised about 290 gigabases of sequencing data and 85 million or so unique TCR sequences. Of the roughly 400 genotyped donors, 81% fell in the genetic ancestry cluster associated with self-reported Caucasian donors. The study was designed to test whether signatures of past pathogen exposure could be identified by cataloging public T cell receptors. Using immunosequencing, the study profiled T cell repertoires from 640 or so subjects and related those repertoires to cytomegalovirus serostatus. In addition to the first cohort of approximately 670 subjects, a separate validation cohort of 120 different subjects was used. To predict cytomegalovirus infection status, the study combined high-throughput TCR immunosequencing, statistical association of individual TCRs with disease status, and machine learning. In a later analysis, previously published TCR beta repertoires from several hundred donors were re-analyzed and high-resolution HLA genotyping was added so that TCR occurrence patterns could be studied. In the later analysis, no new phenotypic data were used to find candidate immune exposures; instead, reliance was placed on TCR beta sequences and their occurrence across donors. An earlier analysis of some 500 of the donors used high-throughput TCR beta sequencing to judge whether each TCR beta V gene segment behaved as functional or pseudogenic. Donor age, sex, ethnicity and CMV serostatus were compiled together with the repertoire data. A later genetic analysis took genome-wide SNP genotypes for 398 of the 666 donors and used that subset as a discovery cohort. Every discovery cohort repertoire had been produced on one sequencing platform. Both class I and class II loci were covered by HLA typing, at four-digit resolution. The number of donors typed differed by locus, with about 629-630 for A, B, C, DRB1 and DQB1, 522 for DQA1, 600 to 610 for DPA1, and 472 for DPB1. Five DR-DQ haplotypes were treated as single units for association and clustering because of strong linkage in the cohort. Among 398 genotyped donors of the cohort, an average of around 240,000 unique TCR beta nucleotide sequences were sequenced per donor, roughly 18% of them non-productive.

The library was made by the immunoSEQ multiplex PCR assay. A mixture of 60 forward primers for TCR Vbeta segments and 13 reverse primers for TCR Jbeta segments was used in the multiplex PCR. The CDR3 region of rearranged TCR beta genes was amplified from genomic DNA with a multiplex PCR assay. On the Illumina HiSeq System, the amplified TCR beta libraries were sequenced as 87-base-pair reads. As for the authors' bioinformatics: A later analysis tallied roughly 76 million unique TCR beta chains across the 550 to 850 repertoires, and some 12 million of those chains were shared by two or more donors. Raw reads were error-corrected and collapsed into unique sequences with a nearest-neighbor algorithm that merged closely related sequences to remove PCR and sequencing errors. Alignment of CDR3 sequences to IMGT reference sequences was used to assign V, D and J gene segments. Each retained sequence needed at least a six-nucleotide match to both a V gene segment and a J gene segment. Rearrangements were called productive when the CDR3 lacked stop codons and stayed in frame with V and J; all others were non-productive. CDR3 was defined by IMGT convention, running from the second conserved V-encoded cysteine to the conserved J-encoded phenylalanine. The earlier analysis of 500 to 650 of the donors excluded any sequence lacking an unambiguous match to a single V gene segment. An earlier analysis of about 590 of the donors classified V segments as functional when productive rearrangements were above 56.7% and as segregating when the standard deviation between donors was above 5%. A statistical classification framework was built for diagnosing cytomegalovirus status from the catalog of TCR beta chain sequences. In a later analysis, V and J genes were assigned by comparing TCR nucleotide sequences against IMGT/GENE-DB human TR gene sequences. A later analysis assigned CDR3 sequences and most-parsimonious VDJ recombination scenarios with the TCRdist pipeline. In a later analysis, each TCR beta chain was defined by its CDR3 amino acid sequence together with its V-gene family, and reads without a unique V-gene family were excluded. A later analysis removed 550 to 700 highly shared, low-generation-probability nucleotide sequences to deal with suspected cross-contamination and a sequencing artifact. In a later analysis, a clonal expansion index was calculated for each public chain from normalized within-repertoire ranks of inferred template counts. In a later analysis, generation probabilities were computed using a VDJ recombination model fitted to out-of-frame rearrangements, and the results were checked against IGoR. A later analysis scored TCR-TCR, TCR-HLA and TCR-CMV co-occurrence with hypergeometric tests, applying a repertoire-size bias correction to TCR pairs. To estimate false discovery rates, a later analysis permuted the HLA or CMV assignments 20 times. A later analysis grouped co-occurring TCRs with DBSCAN, adding TCRdist sequence similarity when clustering within HLA-allele-positive subsets. Repertoires with fewer than 30,000 or more than 120,000 public chains, plus five repertoires with anomalous nucleotide sharing, were excluded from co-occurrence clustering. TCRdb limited this immuneACCESS table to in-frame rearrangements with V and J called. A share of clones is missing; checked studies link under half to unresolved V genes, and the rest is unexplained. V and J calls and clone size are given by that table; D and trimming were obtained from the DNA. The sample profile shows over 75,000 clones; 79% of them were found once. About 3.1% of the sample lies in the top ten.

The paper's findings and limits, for the study overall: Across donors, most TCR sequences were observed very rarely, whereas some public TCRs were present in many individuals. A later analysis reported that several top co-occurrence clusters appeared linked to parvovirus B19, influenza, CMV and Epstein-Barr virus. The earlier analysis of around 600 of the donors excluded roughly 16 rarely observed V segments, including chromosome 9 orphons, because counts were too low. According to a later genetic analysis, donors in an Asian-associated ancestry cluster had fewer N-insertions in productive TCRs than the roughly 670-donor mean. A later analysis found that most CMV-associated TCR beta chains appeared HLA-restricted, with HLA associations seemingly driven largely by CMV exposure. An earlier analysis of 587 of the donors showed that most TCR beta V segments appeared in productive rearrangements either about 90% or about 30% of the time, which broadly matched IMGT annotations. The only immune exposure information available for the cohort was CMV serostatus. A group of highly shared sequence variants was considered likely to be a technical artifact of the sequencing pipeline. Only TCR beta chains were sequenced in this cohort, and the absence of alpha or paired-chain data limited detectable features. Sequencing depth was assumed to be roughly uniform across donors in the presence/absence analyses, though that assumption may not hold. At a false discovery rate of 0.05, a later analysis linked 16,951 TCR beta sequences to specific HLA alleles. Correlated functional status among segregating V segments might reflect linkage disequilibrium, but an unknown experimental factor could not be ruled out. The 87-base-pair reads could not distinguish some IMGT-functional V segments, including TRBV6-2 and TRBV6-3, so those segments were excluded. An association between a missense DCLRE1C variant and V-gene and J-gene trimming of TCR beta chains was found in a later genetic analysis and replicated in an independent cohort. Because some donors lacked HLA typing at each locus, the association tests relied only on the typed subset. The classifier was reported to diagnose cytomegalovirus status with high specificity and sensitivity in both the original and validation cohorts. According to a later analysis, TCR association rates differed among HLA loci, with DRB1 alleles showing the most associated TCRs and HLA-C alleles showing the fewest. When HLA alleles, especially DR and DQ, strongly co-occurred, attributing TCR associations to individual alleles was difficult. A few of the identified cytomegalovirus-associated TCR beta chains were confirmed in vitro to be specific for cytomegalovirus antigens. The study gave a list of over 150 TCR beta chains associated with cytomegalovirus. The authors suggested that the approach could potentially be extended to other disease states and immunological phenotypes. A later analysis found that HLA-associated TCR beta chains were more clonally expanded and had lower generation probabilities than equally common non-associated chains. A further reported finding was that TCR beta sequences accurately predicted the HLA-A and HLA-B alleles for most subjects in the first cohort.

The cohort was made up of about 610 healthy bone marrow donors. Cohort members were all nominally healthy when sampled, although unrecorded immune exposures were likely present. The donor was CMV seropositive and was included in the group of 250 to 350 seropositive cohort members. Each donor provided a peripheral blood sample, and peripheral blood mononuclear cells were used for TCR beta sequencing. Genomic DNA was extracted from the blood cell samples with the Qiagen DNeasy Blood Extraction Kit. The sample was PBMCs. The receptor was derived from a male donor in good health and CMV-seropositive. This chain is built from TRBV4-1 and TRBJ2-7; TRBD1 is possibly the D segment (5 matching bases). Here is the DNA: TGCGCCAGCAGTAAAGGCCAGGGATCCTACGAGCAGTACTTC. Translation gives CASSKGQGSYEQYF.